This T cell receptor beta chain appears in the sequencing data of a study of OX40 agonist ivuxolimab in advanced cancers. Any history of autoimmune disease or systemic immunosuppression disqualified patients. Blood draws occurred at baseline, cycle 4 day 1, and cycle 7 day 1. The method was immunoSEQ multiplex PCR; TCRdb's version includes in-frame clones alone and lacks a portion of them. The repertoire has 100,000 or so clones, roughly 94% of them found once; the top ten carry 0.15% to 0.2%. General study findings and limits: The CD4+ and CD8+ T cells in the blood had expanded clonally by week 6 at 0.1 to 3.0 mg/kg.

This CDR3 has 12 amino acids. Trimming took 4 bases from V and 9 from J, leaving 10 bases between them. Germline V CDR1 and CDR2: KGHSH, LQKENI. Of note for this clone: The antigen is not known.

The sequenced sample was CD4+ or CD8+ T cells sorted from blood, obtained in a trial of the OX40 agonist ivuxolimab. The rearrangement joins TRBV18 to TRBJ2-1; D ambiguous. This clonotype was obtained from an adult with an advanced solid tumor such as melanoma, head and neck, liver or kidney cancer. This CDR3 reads CASSRPAGEQFF. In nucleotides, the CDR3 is TGTGCCAGCTCACGCCCCGCCGGTGAGCAGTTCTTC.